This T cell receptor beta chain stems from a study of blood T cell repertoires in COVID-19. The wider study: Donors in the United States, Italy and Spain gave samples during acute or convalescent COVID-19. PBMCs, B-cell-depleted T cells, or T cells were the source of the cDNA or gDNA that made up the material.

V was cut by 2 bases and J by 12 bases, with 16 bases left in between. Germline V gene data show CDR1 as MNHNS and CDR2 as SASEGT. This CDR3 contains 14 residues. Authors' analysis steps: Nucleated cell counts were estimated from reference gene primer amplification. Produced via immunoSEQ multiplex PCR; TCRdb's table is partial and in-frame only. V and J calls and clone size are as listed in that table; D and trimming were resolved from the DNA. The sample has 130,000 to 150,000 clones, about 83% seen once. A few counts support this clone. The TCR comes from a woman aged 50 to 65 with active or convalescent COVID-19. The sequenced sample was peripheral blood. The chain employs TRBV6-1 and TRBJ1-4; D remains ambiguous. The CDR3 here is CASSETQRREELFF. The CDR3 DNA follows: TGTGCCAGCAGTGAAACTCAGAGGCGGGAGGAACTGTTTTTT.